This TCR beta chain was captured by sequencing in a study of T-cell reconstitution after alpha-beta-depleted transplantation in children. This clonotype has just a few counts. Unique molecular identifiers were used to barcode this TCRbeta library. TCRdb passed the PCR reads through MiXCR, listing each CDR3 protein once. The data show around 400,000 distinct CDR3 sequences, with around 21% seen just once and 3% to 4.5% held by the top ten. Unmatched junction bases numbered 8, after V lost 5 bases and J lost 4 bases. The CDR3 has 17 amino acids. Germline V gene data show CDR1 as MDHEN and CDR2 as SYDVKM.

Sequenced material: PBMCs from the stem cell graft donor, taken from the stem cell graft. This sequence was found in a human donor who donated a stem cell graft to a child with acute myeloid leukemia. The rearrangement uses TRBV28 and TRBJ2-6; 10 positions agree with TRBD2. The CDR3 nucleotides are TGTGCCAGCAGTCCCCTAGCGGGAGTGTTGGGGGCCAACGTCCTGACTTTC. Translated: CASSPLAGVLGANVLTF.